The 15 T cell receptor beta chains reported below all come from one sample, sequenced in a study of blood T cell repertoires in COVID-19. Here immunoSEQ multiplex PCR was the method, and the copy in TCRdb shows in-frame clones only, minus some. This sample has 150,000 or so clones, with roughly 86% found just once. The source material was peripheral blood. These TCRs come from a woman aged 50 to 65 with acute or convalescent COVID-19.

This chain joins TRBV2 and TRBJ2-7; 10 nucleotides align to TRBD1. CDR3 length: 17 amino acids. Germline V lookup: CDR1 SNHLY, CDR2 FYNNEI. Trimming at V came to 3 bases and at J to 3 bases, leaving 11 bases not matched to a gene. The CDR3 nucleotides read TGTGCCAGCAGTGACGATCTCCGGGACAGGGGATACTACGAGCAGTACTTC. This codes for CASSDDLRDRGYYEQYF.

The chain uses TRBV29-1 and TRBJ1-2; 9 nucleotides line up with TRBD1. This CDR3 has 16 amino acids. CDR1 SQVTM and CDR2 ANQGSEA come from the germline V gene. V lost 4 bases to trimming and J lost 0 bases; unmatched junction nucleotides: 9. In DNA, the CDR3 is TGCAGCGTTGGACCGGGACAGGGTTCCTCTAACTATGGCTACACCTTC. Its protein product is CSVGPGQGSSNYGYTF.

The DNA for the CDR3 is TGTGCCAGCAGTAAAAAGGGACAGGGGTCACCCCTCCACTTT. This encodes CASSKKGQGSPLHF. The chain has TRBV7-9 and TRBJ1-6; TRBD1 aligns across 10 bases. CDR1 and CDR2 (germline): SEHNR, FQNEAQ (reference sequence). There are 14 residues in the CDR3. V was clipped by 6 bases and J by 10 bases; unmatched bases: 6.

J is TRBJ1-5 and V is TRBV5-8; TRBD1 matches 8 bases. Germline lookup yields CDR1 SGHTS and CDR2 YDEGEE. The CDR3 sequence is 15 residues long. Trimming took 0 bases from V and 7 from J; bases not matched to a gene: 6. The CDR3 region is CASSLEGRGRQPQHF. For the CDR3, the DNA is TGTGCCAGCAGCTTGGAGGGCAGGGGGCGGCAGCCCCAGCATTTT.

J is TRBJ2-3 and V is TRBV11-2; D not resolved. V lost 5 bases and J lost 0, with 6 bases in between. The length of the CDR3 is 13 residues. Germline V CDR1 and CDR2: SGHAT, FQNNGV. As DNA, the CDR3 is TGTGCCAGCAGCGCCCGGAGCACAGATACGCAGTATTTT. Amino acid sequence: CASSARSTDTQYF.

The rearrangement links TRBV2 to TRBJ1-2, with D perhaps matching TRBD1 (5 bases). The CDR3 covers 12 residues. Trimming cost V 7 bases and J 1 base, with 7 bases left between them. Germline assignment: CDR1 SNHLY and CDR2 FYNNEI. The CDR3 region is CASNQGNYGYTF. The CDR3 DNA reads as TGTGCCAGCAACCAGGGTAACTATGGCTACACCTTC.

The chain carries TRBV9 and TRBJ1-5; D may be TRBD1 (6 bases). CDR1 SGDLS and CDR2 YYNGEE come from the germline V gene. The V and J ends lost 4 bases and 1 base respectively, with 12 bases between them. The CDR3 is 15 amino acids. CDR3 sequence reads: CASSHGGLSNQPQHF. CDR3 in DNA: TGTGCCAGCAGCCACGGGGGGCTAAGCAATCAGCCCCAGCATTTT.

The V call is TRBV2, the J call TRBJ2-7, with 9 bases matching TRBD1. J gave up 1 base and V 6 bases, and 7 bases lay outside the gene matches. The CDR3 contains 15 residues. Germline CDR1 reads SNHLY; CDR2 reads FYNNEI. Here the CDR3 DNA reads TGTGCCAGCAGCCCGGACAGGGGTGGGTCCTACGAGCAGTACTTC. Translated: CASSPDRGGSYEQYF.

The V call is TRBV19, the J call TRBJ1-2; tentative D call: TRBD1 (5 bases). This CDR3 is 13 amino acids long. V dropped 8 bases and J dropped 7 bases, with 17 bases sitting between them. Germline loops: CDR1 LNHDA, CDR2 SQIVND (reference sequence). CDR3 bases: TGTGCCAGTGGGGGAGGGCAGGCGGGTGGCTACACCTTC. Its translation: CASGGGQAGGYTF.

In DNA form, the CDR3 reads TGTGCCTGGAGTTTATCAGGAAGCTCCTATAATTCACCCCTCCACTTT. Its translation: CAWSLSGSSYNSPLHF. The genes are TRBV30 and TRBJ1-6, with D hard to call. V lost 2 bases, J lost 0 bases, and 11 bases lay in between. The CDR3 totals 16 residues. Germline V gene data show CDR1 as GTSNPN and CDR2 as SVGIG (reference sequence). Full variable domain (remainder filled in from reference TRBV30 and TRBJ1-6): SQTIHQWPATLVQPVGSPLSLECTVEGTSNPNLYWYRQAAGRGLQLLFYSVGIGQISSEVPQNLSASRPQDRQFILSSKKLLLSDSGFYLCAWSLSGSSYNSPLHFGNGTRLTVT.

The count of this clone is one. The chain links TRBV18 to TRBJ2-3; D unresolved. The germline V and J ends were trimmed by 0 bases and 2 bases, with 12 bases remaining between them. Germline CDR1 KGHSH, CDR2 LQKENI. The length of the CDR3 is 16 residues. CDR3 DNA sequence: TGTGCCAGCTCACCACCGATCCAGATTTCCACAGATACGCAGTATTTT. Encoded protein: CASSPPIQISTDTQYF.

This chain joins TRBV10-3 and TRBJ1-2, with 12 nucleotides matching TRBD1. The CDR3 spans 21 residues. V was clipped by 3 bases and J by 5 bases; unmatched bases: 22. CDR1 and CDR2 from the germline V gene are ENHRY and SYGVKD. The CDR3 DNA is TGTGCCATCAGTGACTGGGGACAGGGGGCTGGTATTGGGCCATGGTGGTATGGCTACACCTTC. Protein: CAISDWGQGAGIGPWWYGYTF.

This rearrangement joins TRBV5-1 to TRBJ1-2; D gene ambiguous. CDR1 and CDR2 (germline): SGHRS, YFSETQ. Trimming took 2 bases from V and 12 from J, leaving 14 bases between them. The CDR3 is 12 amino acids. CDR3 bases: TGCGCCAGCAGCTTAGGATACGAGGAGAACACCTTC. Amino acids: CASSLGYEENTF.

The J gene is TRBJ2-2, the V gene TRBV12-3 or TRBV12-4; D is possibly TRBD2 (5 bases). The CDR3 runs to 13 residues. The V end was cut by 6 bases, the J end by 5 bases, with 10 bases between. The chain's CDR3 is CASSRRRTGELFF. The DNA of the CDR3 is TGTGCCAGCAGCCGTAGGAGGACCGGGGAGCTGTTTTTT.

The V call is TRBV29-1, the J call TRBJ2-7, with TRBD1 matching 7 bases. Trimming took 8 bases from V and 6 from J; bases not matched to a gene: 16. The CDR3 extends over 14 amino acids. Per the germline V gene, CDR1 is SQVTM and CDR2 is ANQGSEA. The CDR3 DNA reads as TGCAGCACCCTTGGGACGACAGGGATGGGCGAGCAGTACTTC. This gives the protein CSTLGTTGMGEQYF.